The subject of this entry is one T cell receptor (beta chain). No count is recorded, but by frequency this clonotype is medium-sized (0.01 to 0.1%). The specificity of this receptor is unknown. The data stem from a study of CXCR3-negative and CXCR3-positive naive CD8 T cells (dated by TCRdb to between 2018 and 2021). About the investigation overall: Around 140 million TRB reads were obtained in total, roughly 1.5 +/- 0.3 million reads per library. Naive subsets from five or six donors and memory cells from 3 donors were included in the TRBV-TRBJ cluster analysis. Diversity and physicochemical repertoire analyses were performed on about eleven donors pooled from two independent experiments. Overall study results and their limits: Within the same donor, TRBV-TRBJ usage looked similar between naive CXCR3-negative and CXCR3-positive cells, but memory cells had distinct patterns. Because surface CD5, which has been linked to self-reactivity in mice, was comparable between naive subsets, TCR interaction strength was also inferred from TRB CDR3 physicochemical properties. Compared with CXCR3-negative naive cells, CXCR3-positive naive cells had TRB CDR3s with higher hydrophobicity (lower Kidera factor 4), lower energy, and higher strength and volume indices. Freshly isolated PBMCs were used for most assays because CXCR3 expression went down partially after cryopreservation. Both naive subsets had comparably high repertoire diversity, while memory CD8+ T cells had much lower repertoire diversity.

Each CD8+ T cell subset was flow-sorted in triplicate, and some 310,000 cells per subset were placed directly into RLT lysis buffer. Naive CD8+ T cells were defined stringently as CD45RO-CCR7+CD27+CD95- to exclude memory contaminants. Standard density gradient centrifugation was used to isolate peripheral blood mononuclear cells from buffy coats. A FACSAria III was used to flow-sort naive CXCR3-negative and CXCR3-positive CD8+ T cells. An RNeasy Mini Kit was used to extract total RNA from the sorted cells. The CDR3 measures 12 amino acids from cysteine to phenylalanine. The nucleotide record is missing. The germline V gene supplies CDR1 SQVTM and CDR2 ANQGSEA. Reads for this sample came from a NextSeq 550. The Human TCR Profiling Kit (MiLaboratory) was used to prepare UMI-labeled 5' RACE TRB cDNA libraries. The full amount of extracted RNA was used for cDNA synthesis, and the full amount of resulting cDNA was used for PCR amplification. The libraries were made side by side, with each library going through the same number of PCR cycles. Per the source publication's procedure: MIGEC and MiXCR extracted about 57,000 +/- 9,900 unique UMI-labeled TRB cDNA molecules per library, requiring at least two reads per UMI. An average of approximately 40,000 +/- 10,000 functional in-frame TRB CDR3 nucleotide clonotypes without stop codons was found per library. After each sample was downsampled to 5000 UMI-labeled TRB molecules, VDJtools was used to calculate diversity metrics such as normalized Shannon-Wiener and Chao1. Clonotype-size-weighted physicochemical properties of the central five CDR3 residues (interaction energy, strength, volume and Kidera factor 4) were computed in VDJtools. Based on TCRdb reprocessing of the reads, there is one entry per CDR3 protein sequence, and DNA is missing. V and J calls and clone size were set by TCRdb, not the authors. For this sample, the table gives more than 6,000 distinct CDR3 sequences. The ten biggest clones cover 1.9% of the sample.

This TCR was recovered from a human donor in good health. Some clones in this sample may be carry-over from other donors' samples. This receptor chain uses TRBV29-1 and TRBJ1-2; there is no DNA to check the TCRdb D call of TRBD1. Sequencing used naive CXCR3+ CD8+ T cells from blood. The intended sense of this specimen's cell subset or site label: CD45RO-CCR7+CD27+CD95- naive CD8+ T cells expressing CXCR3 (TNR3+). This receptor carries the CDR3 CSVDWGAYGYTF.